This T cell receptor beta chain came from a study of blood T cell repertoires in COVID-19 (dated by TCRdb to between 2020 and 2021). For context, the study as a whole: Samples from collaborators originated in the United States, Italy and Spain and spanned both the acute and convalescent phases of COVID-19. The prospective study material was composed of cDNA or gDNA derived from T cells, B-cell-depleted T cells, or PBMCs. The dataset comprised deeply sampled blood TCRbeta repertoires from subjects exposed to, actively infected with, or recovered from COVID-19. The repertoires were released in a freely available public database intended as a resource for research on the immune response to SARS-CoV-2. The samples were drawn from two sources: the first 160 participants of the ongoing ImmuneRACE study, and 1,000 to 1,500 subjects contributed by 6 global collaborators. The sample metadata nearly always contained a de-identified subject ID, COVID-19 status, age in years and sex. Where available, HLA class I and class II types were taken from metadata supplied by the sample provider and were not determined by assay-based typing.

General findings and caveats noted by the study authors: How much clinical and demographic metadata was included differed by source and by participant, and the metadata was provided uncurated.

A word on this clone: No antigen is known for it. It has no much larger one-base neighbor in the sample; base qualities were not kept.

Whole blood was collected in K2EDTA tubes by collaborating institutions according to the institutions' own protocols. For TCRbeta analysis, collaborator samples were shipped as frozen whole blood, as isolated PBMCs, or as DNA extracted from either sample type. The immunoSEQ Assay, a bias-controlled multiplex PCR, was used to amplify TCRbeta CDR3 regions from genomic DNA. As for the authors' bioinformatics: Nucleated cell counts per sample were estimated from amplification of reference gene primers within the assay. To quantify the absolute abundance of each unique TCRbeta CDR3 rearrangement, sequence reads were collapsed and filtered. Productive Simpson clonality was computed per sample as the square root of Simpson's diversity index over productive rearrangements. The table was pulled from immuneACCESS by TCRdb, which kept in-frame rearrangements only. Such tables lose some clones; where checked, under half of the loss comes from unresolved V genes, and the rest has no known cause. V and J calls and clone size are copied from that table; D and trimming were computed from the DNA. The sample has 100,000 to 150,000 clones on record, 60% to 85% of them singletons. Clones ranked in the top ten supply over 2% of the sample.

The sample was peripheral blood. The clonotype originates from a man aged 70-80 years with acute or convalescent COVID-19.

The CDR3 in this case is CASSQTRGSYEQYF. The bases are TGTGCCAGCAGCCAAACCCGGGGGTCCTACGAGCAGTACTTC. Here the chain combines TRBV3-1 (or the pseudogene TRBV3-2) and TRBJ2-7, with TRBD2 tentatively as D gene (6 bases match). CDR1 LGHDT and CDR2 YNNKEL are derived from the germline V gene (reference sequence). The trim is 2 bases for V and 1 base for J, with a gap of 9 bases between the germline ends. The CDR3 covers 14 residues, taking in both the cysteine and the phenylalanine. Just the 42-base CDR3 DNA is kept, in frame starting at base 1.